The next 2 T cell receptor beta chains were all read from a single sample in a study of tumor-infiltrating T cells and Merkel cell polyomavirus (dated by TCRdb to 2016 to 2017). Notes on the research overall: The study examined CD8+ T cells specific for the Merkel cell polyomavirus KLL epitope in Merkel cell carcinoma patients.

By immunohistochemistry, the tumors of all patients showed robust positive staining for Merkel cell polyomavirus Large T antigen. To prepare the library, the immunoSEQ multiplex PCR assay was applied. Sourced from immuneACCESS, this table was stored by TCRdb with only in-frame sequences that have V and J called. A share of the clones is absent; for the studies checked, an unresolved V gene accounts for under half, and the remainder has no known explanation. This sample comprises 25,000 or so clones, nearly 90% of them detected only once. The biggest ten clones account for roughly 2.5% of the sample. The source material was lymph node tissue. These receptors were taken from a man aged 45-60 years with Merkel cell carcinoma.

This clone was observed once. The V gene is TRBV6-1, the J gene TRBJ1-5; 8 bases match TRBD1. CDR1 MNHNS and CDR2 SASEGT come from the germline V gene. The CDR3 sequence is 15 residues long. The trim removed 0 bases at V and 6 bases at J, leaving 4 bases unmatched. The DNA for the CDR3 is TGTGCCAGCAGTGAAGCGGACAGGGTTGGTCAGCCCCAGCATTTT. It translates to CASSEADRVGQPQHF.

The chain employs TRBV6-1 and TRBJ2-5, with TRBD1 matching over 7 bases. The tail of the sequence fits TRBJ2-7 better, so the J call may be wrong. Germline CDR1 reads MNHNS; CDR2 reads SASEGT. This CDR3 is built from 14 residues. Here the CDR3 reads CASSIGQASYEQYF. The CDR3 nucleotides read TGTGCCAGCAGTATCGGACAGGCGTCCTACGAGCAGTACTTC.